The rows below give T cell receptor beta chains drawn from one sample of a study of cytomegalovirus exposure and HLA in healthy donors. Only in-frame clones appear in the TCRdb table, and some are missing; sequencing was by immunoSEQ multiplex PCR. The repertoire holds 110,000 to 150,000 clones, with 60% to 75% as singletons. Sequencing was done on a sample of PBMCs. The receptors shown here come from a man aged 25-40 years in good health and CMV-seronegative. The CDR3 runs from the conserved cysteine through the conserved F or W. A D gene is named only where the DNA matches it firmly. Size values are once, few and many counts, or a class for expanded clones, and some rows have none.

CDR3	DNA	D	V	length	size	J
CASSLDRGVTSYNEQFF	TGCGCCAGCAGCTTGGATCGGGGAGTCACCTCCTACAATGAGCAGTTCTTC	.	TRBV5-1	17	.	TRBJ2-1
CASSQFSNQPQHF	TGTGCCAGCAGCCAGTTTAGCAATCAGCCCCAGCATTTT	.	TRBV6-1	13	.	TRBJ1-5
CSVEDTVAYNEQFF	TGCAGCGTTGAAGATACAGTGGCCTACAATGAGCAGTTCTTC	.	TRBV29-1	14	.	TRBJ2-1
CAWSPRGGGRNQPQHF	TGTGCCTGGAGTCCCCGCGGCGGGGGAAGAAATCAGCCCCAGCATTTT	.	TRBV30	16	.	TRBJ1-5
CASSPQGAGYTF	TGTGCCAGCAGTCCACAGGGGGCTGGCTACACCTTC	TRBD1	TRBV28	12	.	TRBJ1-2
CASSPGLATYEQYF	TGCGCCAGCAGCCCGGGACTAGCTACCTACGAGCAGTACTTC	TRBD2	TRBV4-1	14	.	TRBJ2-7
CASSPSGIAYEQYF	TGTGCCAGCTCACCAAGCGGGATAGCCTACGAGCAGTACTTC	TRBD2	TRBV18	14	once	TRBJ2-7
CASSQGPGGTGELFF	TGTGCCAGCAGCCAAGGGCCAGGGGGCACCGGGGAGCTGTTTTTT	TRBD1	TRBV14	15	.	TRBJ2-2
CASSPDQGGPPGNTIYF	TGTGCCAGCTCACCAGACCAGGGAGGGCCGCCCGGAAACACCATATATTTT	.	TRBV18	17	.	TRBJ1-3
CASSLYITSNQPQHF	TGTGCCAGCAGCTTATACATCACTAGCAATCAGCCCCAGCATTTT	.	TRBV7-2	15	.	TRBJ1-5
CASSLARWEMGTGELFF	TGCGCCAGCAGCTTGGCCCGGTGGGAGATGGGCACCGGGGAGCTGTTTTTT	.	TRBV5-1	17	.	TRBJ2-2
CASSAGLAGIEQFF	TGTGCCAGCAGTGCAGGACTAGCGGGCATTGAGCAGTTCTTC	TRBD2	TRBV2	14	many	TRBJ2-1
CASSHRGGTGEPFF	TGTGCCAGCAGCCACAGGGGGGGCACCGGGGAGCCGTTTTTT	.	TRBV6-5	14	.	TRBJ2-2
CASSISTAQETQYF	TGTGCCAGTAGTATATCAACAGCTCAAGAGACCCAGTACTTC	.	TRBV19	14	.	TRBJ2-5
CASSTYGIAINRDTGELFF	TGTGCCAGCTCAACCTACGGAATAGCGATTAACAGGGACACCGGGGAGCTGTTTTTT	.	TRBV18	19	.	TRBJ2-2
CASSVRQGPYNEQFF	TGTGCCAGCAGTGTTAGACAGGGACCCTACAATGAGCAGTTCTTC	TRBD1	TRBV9	15	.	TRBJ2-1
CAWSSGRDTQYF	TGTGCCTGGTCCAGCGGGAGGGATACGCAGTATTTT	TRBD2	TRBV30	12	.	TRBJ2-3
CASSLEDPAGRPYEQYF	TGTGCCAGCAGCTTAGAGGACCCTGCGGGACGGCCCTACGAGCAGTACTTC	.	TRBV7-9	17	.	TRBJ2-7
CASSFREDTEAFF	TGTGCCAGCAGTTTCCGGGAAGACACTGAAGCTTTCTTT	.	TRBV27	13	.	TRBJ1-1
CASSTQGDNQPQHF	TGTGCCAGCAGCACCCAGGGGGACAATCAGCCCCAGCATTTT	TRBD1	TRBV7-9	14	.	TRBJ1-5
CASSLVGGGGNEQFF	TGTGCTAGCAGCTTAGTCGGGGGGGGCGGCAATGAGCAGTTCTTC	TRBD2	TRBV7-7	15	.	TRBJ2-1
CASSPGSGRSYEQYF	TGTGCCAGCAGCCCCGGAAGCGGGAGAAGCTACGAGCAGTACTTC	TRBD2	TRBV7-6	15	.	TRBJ2-7
CASSPEGQATEAFF	TGTGCCAGCAGCCCCGAGGGACAGGCCACTGAAGCTTTCTTT	TRBD1	TRBV7-9	14	.	TRBJ1-1
CASMSLTPLQGPQHF	TGTGCCAGCATGTCTCTTACCCCCCTACAGGGGCCCCAGCATTTT	.	TRBV28	15	.	TRBJ1-5
CASSRPGQGTTDTQYF	TGTGCCAGCAGCCGACCGGGACAGGGAACAACAGATACGCAGTATTTT	TRBD1	TRBV5-4	16	once	TRBJ2-3
CASNQGAYEQYF	TGTGCCAGCAACCAGGGGGCCTACGAGCAGTACTTC	TRBD1	TRBV2	12	.	TRBJ2-7
CASSNRGLDTIYF	TGTGCCAGCAGTAACAGGGGGTTAGACACCATATATTTT	TRBD1	TRBV2	13	few	TRBJ1-3
CASSPPPGEKLFF	TGTGCCAGCAGCCCCCCACCGGGTGAAAAACTGTTTTTT	.	TRBV7-9	13	.	TRBJ1-4
CASGPGQGYTGELFF	TGTGCTAGTGGTCCGGGACAGGGGTACACCGGGGAGCTGTTTTTT	TRBD1	TRBV12-5	15	.	TRBJ2-2
CASSWLGAGELFF	TGCGCCAGCAGCTGGCTAGGGGCCGGGGAGCTGTTTTTT	.	TRBV5-1	13	.	TRBJ2-2
CASSGYLSGGHGYTF	TGTGCCAGCAGTGGATACCTCTCAGGGGGCCATGGCTACACCTTC	TRBD1	TRBV6-1	15	.	TRBJ1-2
CASSLGTGIGNTIYF	TGTGCCAGCAGCTTGGGGACAGGGATAGGAAACACCATATATTTT	TRBD1	TRBV5-6	15	.	TRBJ1-3
CASSSGQGIYNEQFF	TGTGCCAGCAGCTCCGGACAGGGCATTTACAATGAGCAGTTCTTC	TRBD1	TRBV11-2	15	.	TRBJ2-1
CASSLPGQVYEQYF	TGTGCCAGCAGTTTACCGGGACAGGTGTATGAGCAGTACTTC	TRBD1	TRBV28	14	.	TRBJ2-7
CASSHQQGMNTEAFF	TGTGCCAGCAGCCATCAACAGGGAATGAACACTGAAGCTTTCTTT	.	TRBV7-3	15	few	TRBJ1-1
CASSLSGLSGNTIYF	TGTGCCAGCAGCTTAAGTGGCCTCTCTGGAAACACCATATATTTT	.	TRBV7-8	15	.	TRBJ1-3
CASTAGGQGHGYTF	TGTGCCAGCACCGCCGGCGGACAGGGCCATGGCTACACCTTC	TRBD1	TRBV13	14	.	TRBJ1-2
CASSMGEAQYF	TGTGCCAGTAGTATGGGTGAGGCCCAGTACTTC	.	TRBV19	11	.	TRBJ2-5
CASRDRDRGTDTQYF	TGTGCCAGCAGAGACCGGGACAGGGGAACAGATACGCAGTATTTT	TRBD1	TRBV2	15	.	TRBJ2-3
CASSLFEGGPGTGELFF	TGTGCCAGCAGCTTATTTGAGGGAGGGCCGGGCACCGGGGAGCTGTTTTTT	TRBD2	TRBV7-9	17	.	TRBJ2-2